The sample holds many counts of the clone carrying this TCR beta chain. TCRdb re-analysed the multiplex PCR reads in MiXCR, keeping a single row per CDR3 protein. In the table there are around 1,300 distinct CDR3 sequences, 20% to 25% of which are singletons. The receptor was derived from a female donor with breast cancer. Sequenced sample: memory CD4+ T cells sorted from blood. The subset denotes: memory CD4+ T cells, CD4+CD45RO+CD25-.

CDR3 sequence reads: CASSLLINYGYTF. The DNA of the CDR3 is TGTGCCAGCAGTTTACTGATAAACTATGGCTACACCTTC. V is TRBV12-3 or TRBV12-4 and J is TRBJ1-2; D unclear. V was clipped by 2 bases and J by 2 bases, with 6 bases between them. This CDR3 has 13 residues.